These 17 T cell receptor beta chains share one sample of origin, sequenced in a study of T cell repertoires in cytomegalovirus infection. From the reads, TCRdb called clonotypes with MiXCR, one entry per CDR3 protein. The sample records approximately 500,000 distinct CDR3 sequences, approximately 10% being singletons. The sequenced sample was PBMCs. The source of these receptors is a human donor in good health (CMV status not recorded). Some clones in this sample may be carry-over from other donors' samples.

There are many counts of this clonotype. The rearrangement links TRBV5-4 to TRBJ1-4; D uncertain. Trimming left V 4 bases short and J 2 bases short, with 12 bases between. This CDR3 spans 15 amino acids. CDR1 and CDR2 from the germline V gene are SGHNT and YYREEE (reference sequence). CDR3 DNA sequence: TGTGCCAGCAGCCCCGGAAGGTCCACTAATGAAAAACTGTTTTTT. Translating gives CASSPGRSTNEKLFF.

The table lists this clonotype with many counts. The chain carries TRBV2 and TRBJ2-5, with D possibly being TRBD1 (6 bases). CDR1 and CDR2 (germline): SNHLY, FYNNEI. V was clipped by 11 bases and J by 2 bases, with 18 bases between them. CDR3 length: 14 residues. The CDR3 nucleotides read TGTGCCGGTCGGGACACCCAATTTCAAGAGACCCAGTACTTC. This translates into CAGRDTQFQETQYF.

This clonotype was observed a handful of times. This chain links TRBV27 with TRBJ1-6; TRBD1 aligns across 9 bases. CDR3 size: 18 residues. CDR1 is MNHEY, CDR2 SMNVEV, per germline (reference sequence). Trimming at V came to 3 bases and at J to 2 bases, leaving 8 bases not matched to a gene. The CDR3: CASSFTTGGLAYNSPLHF. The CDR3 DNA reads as TGTGCCAGCAGTTTCACAACAGGGGGCCTAGCCTATAATTCACCCCTCCACTTT.

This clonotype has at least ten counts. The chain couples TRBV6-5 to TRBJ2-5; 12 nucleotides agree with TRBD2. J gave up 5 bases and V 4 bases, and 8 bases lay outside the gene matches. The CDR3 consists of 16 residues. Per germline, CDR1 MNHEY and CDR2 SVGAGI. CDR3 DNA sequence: TGTGCCAGCAGTTCTCTAGCGGGAGGGCCCAGGGAGACCCAGTACTTC. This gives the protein CASSSLAGGPRETQYF.

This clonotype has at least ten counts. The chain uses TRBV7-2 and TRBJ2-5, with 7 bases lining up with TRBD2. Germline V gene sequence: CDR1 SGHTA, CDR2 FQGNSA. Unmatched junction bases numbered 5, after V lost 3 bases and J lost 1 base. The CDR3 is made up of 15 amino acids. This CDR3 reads CASSFIPGGQETQYF. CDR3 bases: TGTGCCAGCAGCTTTATTCCGGGGGGCCAAGAGACCCAGTACTTC.

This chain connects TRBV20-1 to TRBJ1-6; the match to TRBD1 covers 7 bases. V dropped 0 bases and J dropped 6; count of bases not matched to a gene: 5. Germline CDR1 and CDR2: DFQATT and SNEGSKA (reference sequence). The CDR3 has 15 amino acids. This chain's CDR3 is CSAREDRASNSPLHF. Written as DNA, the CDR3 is TGCAGTGCTAGAGAAGACAGGGCATCTAATTCACCCCTCCACTTT.

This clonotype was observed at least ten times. For the CDR3, the DNA is TGCAGTGGAGGGACGGGCAACTATGGCTACACCTTC. This encodes CSGGTGNYGYTF. V is TRBV20-1 and J is TRBJ1-2, with D possibly TRBD1 on 5 matching bases. CDR1 and CDR2 (germline): DFQATT, SNEGSKA (reference sequence). The CDR3 has 12 residues. Trimming took off 7 bases at V and 2 bases at J, with 11 bases between the two ends.

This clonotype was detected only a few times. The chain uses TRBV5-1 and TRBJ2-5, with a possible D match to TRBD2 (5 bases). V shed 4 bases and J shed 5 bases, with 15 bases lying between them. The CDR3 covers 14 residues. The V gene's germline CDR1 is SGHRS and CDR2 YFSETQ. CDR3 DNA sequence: TGCGCCAGCAGCCCTACAAAGGGCGGGGAGACCCAGTACTTC. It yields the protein CASSPTKGGETQYF.

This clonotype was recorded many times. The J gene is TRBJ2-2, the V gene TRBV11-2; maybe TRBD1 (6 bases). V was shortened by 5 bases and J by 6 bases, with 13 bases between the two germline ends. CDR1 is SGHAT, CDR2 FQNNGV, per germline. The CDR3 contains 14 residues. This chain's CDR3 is CASSRIKGAGELFF. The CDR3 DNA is TGTGCCAGCAGCAGAATTAAGGGGGCCGGGGAGCTGTTTTTT. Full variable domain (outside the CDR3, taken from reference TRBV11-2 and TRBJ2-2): EAGVAQSPRYKIIEKRQSVAFWCNPISGHATLYWYQQILGQGPKLLIQFQNNGVVDDSQLPKDRFSAERLKGVDSTLKIQPAKLEDSAVYLCASSRIKGAGELFFGEGSRLTVL.

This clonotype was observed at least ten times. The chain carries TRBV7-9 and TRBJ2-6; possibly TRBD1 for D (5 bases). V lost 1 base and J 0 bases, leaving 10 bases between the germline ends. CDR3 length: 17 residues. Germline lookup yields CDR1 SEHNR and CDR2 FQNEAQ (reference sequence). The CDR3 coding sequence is TGTGCCAGCAGCTTAGATGGACATGCCTCTGGGGCCAACGTCCTGACTTTC. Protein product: CASSLDGHASGANVLTF.

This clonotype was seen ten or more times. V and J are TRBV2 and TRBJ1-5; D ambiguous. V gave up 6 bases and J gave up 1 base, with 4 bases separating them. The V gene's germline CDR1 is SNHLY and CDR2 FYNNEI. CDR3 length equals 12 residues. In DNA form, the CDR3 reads TGTGCCAGCAGCAGGAGCAATCAGCCCCAGCATTTT. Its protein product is CASSRSNQPQHF.

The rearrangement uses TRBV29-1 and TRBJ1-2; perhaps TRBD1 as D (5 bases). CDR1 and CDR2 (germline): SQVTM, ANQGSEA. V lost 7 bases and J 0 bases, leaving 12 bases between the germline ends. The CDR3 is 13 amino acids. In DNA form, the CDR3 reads TGCAGCGCTTGGGACGGAGCTAACTATGGCTACACCTTC. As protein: CSAWDGANYGYTF. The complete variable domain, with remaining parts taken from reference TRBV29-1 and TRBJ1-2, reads SAVISQKPSRDICQRGTSLTIQCQVDSQVTMMFWYRQQPGQSLTLIATANQGSEATYESGFVIDKFPISRPNLTFSTLTVSNMSPEDSSIYLCSAWDGANYGYTFGSGTRLTVV.

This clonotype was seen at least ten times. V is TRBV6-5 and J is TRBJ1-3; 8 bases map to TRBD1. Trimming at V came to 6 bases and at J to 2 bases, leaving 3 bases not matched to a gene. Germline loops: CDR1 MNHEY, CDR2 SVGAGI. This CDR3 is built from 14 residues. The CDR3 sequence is CASSMDRAGNTIYF. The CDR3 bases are TGTGCCAGCAGCATGGACAGGGCTGGAAACACCATATATTTT.

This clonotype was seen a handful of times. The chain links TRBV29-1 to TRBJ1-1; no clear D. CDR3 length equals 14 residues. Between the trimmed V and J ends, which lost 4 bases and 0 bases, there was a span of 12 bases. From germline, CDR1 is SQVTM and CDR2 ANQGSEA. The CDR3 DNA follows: TGCAGCGTTGGGGGAGGGATTTTGAACACTGAAGCTTTCTTT. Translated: CSVGGGILNTEAFF.

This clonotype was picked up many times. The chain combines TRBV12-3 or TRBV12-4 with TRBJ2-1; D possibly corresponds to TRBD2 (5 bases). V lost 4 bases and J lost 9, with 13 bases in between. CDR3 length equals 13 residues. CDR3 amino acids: CASSSLPGSEQFF. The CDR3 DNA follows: TGTGCCAGCAGTTCTCTCCCTGGGAGTGAGCAGTTCTTC.

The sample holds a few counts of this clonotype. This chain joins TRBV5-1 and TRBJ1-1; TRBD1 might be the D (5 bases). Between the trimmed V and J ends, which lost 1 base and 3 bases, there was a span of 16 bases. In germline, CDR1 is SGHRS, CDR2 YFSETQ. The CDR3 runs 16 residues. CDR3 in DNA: TGCGCCAGCAGCTTGTCATTGCAGGGAGATGACACTGAAGCTTTCTTT. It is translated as CASSLSLQGDDTEAFF. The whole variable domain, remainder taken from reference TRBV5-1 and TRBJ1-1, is KAGVTQTPRYLIKTRGQQVTLSCSPISGHRSVSWYQQTPGQGLQFLFEYFSETQRNKGNFPGRFSGRQFSNSRSEMNVSTLELGDSALYLCASSLSLQGDDTEAFFGQGTRLTVV.

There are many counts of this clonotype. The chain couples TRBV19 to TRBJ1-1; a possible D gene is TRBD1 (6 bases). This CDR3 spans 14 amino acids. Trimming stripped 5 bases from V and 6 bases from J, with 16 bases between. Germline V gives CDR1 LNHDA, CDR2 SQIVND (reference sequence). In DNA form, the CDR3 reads TGTGCCAGTAGTTCGGGCTGGGGGCATCCTGAAGCTTTCTTT. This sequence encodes CASSSGWGHPEAFF. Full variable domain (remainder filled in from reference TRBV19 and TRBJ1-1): DGGITQSPKYLFRKEGQNVTLSCEQNLNHDAMYWYRQDPGQGLRLIYYSQIVNDFQKGDIAEGYSVSREKKESFPLTVTSAQKNPTAFYLCASSSGWGHPEAFFGQGTRLTVV.